This T cell receptor (beta chain) is from a study of blood T cell repertoires in COVID-19. Study at large: The United States, Italy and Spain supplied acute and convalescent COVID-19 samples. Sample material is recorded as cDNA or gDNA derived from T cells, B-cell-depleted T cells, or PBMCs.

In the authors' methods: Reference gene primers were amplified, and this amplification served to estimate nucleated cell counts. Assay used: immunoSEQ multiplex PCR; TCRdb lists only in-frame clones, some missing. V and J calls and clone size follow that table, whereas D and trimming were derived from the DNA. The table lists some 190,000 clones, about 85% of them singletons. This clone has just a few counts. The V end lost 0 bases, the J end lost 4 bases, and 7 bases lay between the germline ends. The CDR3 is made up of 14 amino acids. CDR1 and CDR2 from the germline V gene are LGHDT and YNNKEL (reference sequence).

Specimen: peripheral blood. The TCR comes from a young man with acute or convalescent COVID-19. The chain joins TRBV3-1 (or the pseudogene TRBV3-2) to TRBJ1-3; D ambiguous. Here the CDR3 reads CASSQDRGGNTIYF. The CDR3 region has the DNA TGTGCCAGCAGCCAAGATCGGGGAGGAAACACCATATATTTT.